The entry below gives a single T cell receptor beta chain sequence along with its context. The V and J ends lost 3 bases and 5 bases, in that order; junction bases with no gene match: 4. Germline V gene lookup returns CDR1 SGHRS and CDR2 YFSETQ. The CDR3 runs 14 residues. 60 Vbeta and 13 Jbeta primers were used in PCR. Assay: immunoSEQ multiplex PCR; the TCRdb copy retains only in-frame clones and omits some. The sample holds around 100,000 clones, less than 85% seen once. This entry is derived from a study of cytomegalovirus exposure and HLA in healthy donors. V gene TRBV5-1 combines with J gene TRBJ1-4; 7 bases are a match to TRBD1. The source of this sequence is a man between 35 and 55 years old in good health and CMV-seronegative. Sequenced: PBMCs. Here the CDR3 reads CASSSTGQNEKLFF. The CDR3 bases are TGCGCCAGCAGCTCGACAGGGCAGAATGAAAAACTGTTTTTT. Full variable domain (rest looked up from reference TRBV5-1 and TRBJ1-4): KAGVTQTPRYLIKTRGQQVTLSCSPISGHRSVSWYQQTPGQGLQFLFEYFSETQRNKGNFPGRFSGRQFSNSRSEMNVSTLELGDSALYLCASSSTGQNEKLFFGSGTQLSVL.